This T cell receptor beta chain appears in the sequencing data of a study of chemoradiotherapy in HPV16-positive cancers. Study context: A couple of HPV16-positive patients' cells yielded candidate HPV-specific clones and common motifs.

Notes on the study in general: During treatment, candidate HPV-specific clones and E7-related motifs expanded in tumor. Functional assays defining HPV-specific T cells used only two HPV16-positive patients.

Produced via immunoSEQ multiplex PCR; TCRdb's table is partial and in-frame only. The sample yields roughly 25,000 clones, less than 95% seen once. This clone was detected only once. The antigen is not known. Germline V lookup: CDR1 LNHDA, CDR2 SQIVND (reference sequence). Trimming removed 5 bases from V and 5 bases from J, with 12 bases in between. The CDR3 covers 13 residues. The TCR comes from a human donor with HPV-associated anogenital cancer. This chain links TRBV19 with TRBJ1-2; D possibly corresponds to TRBD1 (6 bases). This sample was taken from a patient who underwent chemoradiotherapy. In nucleotides, the CDR3 is TGTGCCAGTAGTCCCATGGACAGATATGGCTACACCTTC. This encodes CASSPMDRYGYTF.